Shown below are 28 T cell receptor beta chains from a single sample sequenced in a study of T-cell reconstitution after alpha-beta-depleted transplantation in children. The TCRbeta library was prepared with unique molecular identifiers. TCRdb reanalysed the PCR reads using MiXCR and keeps one entry per CDR3 protein. The table includes 500,000 to 750,000 distinct CDR3 sequences, roughly 27% detected once. The sequenced sample was PBMCs, obtained before TCRalphabeta/CD19-depleted stem cell transplant. Source of these receptors: a boy younger than two with Wiskott-Aldrich syndrome, due to receive a stem cell transplant.

The V call is TRBV5-5, the J call TRBJ1-4; no definite D call. This CDR3 spans 9 amino acids. Trimming removed 7 bases at V and 7 bases at J, with 2 bases between. Germline CDR1 SGHKS, CDR2 YYEKEE (reference sequence). The CDR3 DNA sequence: TGTGCCAGCGGTGAAAAACTGTTTTTT. Protein product: CASGEKLFF.

The sample holds a few counts of this clonotype. This chain links TRBV29-1 with TRBJ2-1; possible D gene TRBD1, 5 bases. The CDR3 consists of 13 residues. The germline gives CDR1 SQVTM, CDR2 ANQGSEA. Trimming left V 1 base short and J 4 bases short, with 8 bases between. The chain's CDR3 is CSVEGTKYNEQFF. The CDR3, as DNA: TGCAGCGTTGAAGGGACAAAGTACAATGAGCAGTTCTTC.

About this clonotype: Mismatch with germline at one junction end may stem from a read error. V and J are TRBV20-1 and TRBJ2-5; no clear D. CDR3 length: 12 residues. Germline V gene lookup returns CDR1 DFQATT and CDR2 SNEGSKA (reference sequence). CDR3 in DNA: TGCAGTGCTAGAGAGCTCCTGACAAGGGAAAACTTC. Translation gives CSARELLTRENF.

CDR3 DNA: TGTGCCAGCAGTCGGACAGGGGGGGAGACCCAGTACTTC. It codes for CASSRTGGETQYF. This chain joins TRBV6-1 and TRBJ2-5, with 10 bases that match TRBD1. V dropped 5 bases and J dropped 5; count of bases not matched to a gene: 2. The CDR3 is made up of 13 amino acids. From germline, CDR1 is MNHNS and CDR2 SASEGT.

The rearrangement uses TRBV24-1 and TRBJ2-1; either TRBD1 or TRBD2 may fit D (5 bases each). With 2 bases removed from V and 4 bases from J, the gap between germline ends came to 11 bases. The CDR3 spans 15 residues. Per germline, CDR1 KGHDR and CDR2 SFDVKD. This CDR3 is CATSDWGSPYNEQFF. The CDR3, as DNA: TGTGCCACCAGTGATTGGGGGAGTCCGTACAATGAGCAGTTCTTC.

The chain combines TRBV5-1 with TRBJ2-2; perhaps TRBD2 as D (6 bases). Trimming cost V 0 bases and J 2 bases, with 11 bases left between them. Germline V lookup: CDR1 SGHRS, CDR2 YFSETQ. CDR3 length: 16 residues. The CDR3 spells CASSLAEAGNTGELFF. The DNA of the CDR3 is TGCGCCAGCAGCTTGGCCGAAGCGGGTAACACCGGGGAGCTGTTTTTT.

The table lists this clonotype with a few counts. This sequence joins TRBV4-2 and TRBJ1-1, with no clear D. The CDR3 is 15 amino acids. Per the germline V gene, CDR1 is LGHNA and CDR2 is YNFKEQ. V shed 0 bases and J shed 0 bases, with 8 bases lying between them. The CDR3 protein is CASSQEPVMNTEAFF. The CDR3, as DNA: TGTGCCAGCAGCCAAGAACCCGTTATGAACACTGAAGCTTTCTTT.

This chain connects TRBV18 to TRBJ1-2; 7 bases fit TRBD1. J gave up 4 bases and V 5 bases, and 10 bases lay outside the gene matches. This CDR3 is 15 amino acids long. Per germline, CDR1 KGHSH and CDR2 LQKENI. The CDR3 here is CASSSPGTELYGYTF. CDR3 DNA sequence: TGTGCCAGCTCATCTCCCGGGACAGAACTCTATGGCTACACCTTC.

The CDR3 DNA sequence: TGTGCCAGCAGCCGGCTAAAAGATACGCAGTATTTT. This encodes CASSRLKDTQYF. The chain has TRBV11-3 and TRBJ2-3; D uncertain. The CDR3 has 12 residues. Trimming shortened V by 5 bases and J by 5 bases, and 8 bases separated the two germline ends. Germline-derived CDR1 and CDR2 are SGHNT and YENEEA. Supplemented by reference TRBV11-3 and TRBJ2-3, the full variable domain reads EAGVVQSPRYKIIEKKQPVAFWCNPISGHNTLYWYLQNLGQGPELLIRYENEEAVDDSQLPKDRFSAERLKGVDSTLKIQPAELGDSAVYLCASSRLKDTQYFGPGTRLTVL.

This clonotype has a handful of counts. The chain recombines TRBV13 with TRBJ2-1; 9 bases fit TRBD2. This CDR3 spans 15 amino acids. Germline-derived CDR1 and CDR2 are PRHDT and FYEKMQ (reference sequence). Unmatched junction bases numbered 4, after V lost 5 bases and J lost 2 bases. This chain's CDR3 is CASSPVAGAYNEQFF. In DNA form, the CDR3 reads TGTGCCAGCAGCCCAGTAGCGGGGGCCTACAATGAGCAGTTCTTC.

The rearrangement joins TRBV20-1 to TRBJ1-5; maybe TRBD1 (5 bases). With 3 bases removed from V and 2 bases from J, the gap between germline ends came to 14 bases. Per the germline V gene, CDR1 is DFQATT and CDR2 is SNEGSKA (reference sequence). The CDR3 runs 15 residues. The CDR3 DNA follows: TGCAGTGCTAGTCCCGGGGCCAGTGGCAATCAGCCCCAGCATTTT. This encodes CSASPGASGNQPQHF.

This rearrangement joins TRBV20-1 to TRBJ2-2; no definite D call. CDR3 length: 13 amino acids. The ends were cut back, 3 bases at V and 7 bases at J, with 12 bases in the middle. From germline, CDR1 is DFQATT and CDR2 SNEGSKA (reference sequence). The CDR3 spells CSASAAGNGELFF. The CDR3 region has the DNA TGCAGTGCTAGCGCGGCCGGAAACGGGGAGCTGTTTTTT.

This clonotype has a handful of counts. This rearrangement joins TRBV20-1 to TRBJ2-5, with 9 bases aligning to TRBD2. Trimming took 6 bases from V and 5 from J; bases not matched to a gene: 7. Germline V gene data show CDR1 as DFQATT and CDR2 as SNEGSKA (reference sequence). The CDR3 contains 13 residues. The CDR3 loop reads CSAPGLAKETQYF. CDR3 DNA sequence: TGCAGTGCCCCGGGACTAGCTAAGGAGACCCAGTACTTC.

This chain links TRBV5-1 with TRBJ2-6; D remains ambiguous. The germline V and J ends were trimmed by 1 base and 0 bases, with 11 bases remaining between them. This CDR3 region has 17 residues. Germline values: CDR1 SGHRS, CDR2 YFSETQ. CDR3 in amino acids: CASSLWQAVSGANVLTF. The CDR3 nucleotides are TGCGCCAGCAGCTTGTGGCAGGCTGTCTCTGGGGCCAACGTCCTGACTTTC.

This clonotype was recorded a few times. The chain couples TRBV2 to TRBJ2-1, with 9 bases identical to TRBD2. Germline CDR1 is SNHLY and CDR2 is FYNNEI. Trimming removed 6 bases from V and 0 bases from J; junction bases left unmatched: 6. The CDR3 has 16 amino acids. The CDR3 reads CASSKFSGSSYNEQFF. The DNA for the CDR3 is TGTGCCAGCAGCAAATTTAGCGGGAGCTCCTACAATGAGCAGTTCTTC.

In this sample, this clonotype turned up a few times. The rearrangement links TRBV27 to TRBJ2-7, with 10 bases lining up with TRBD2. The trim removed 5 bases at V and 3 bases at J, leaving 10 bases unmatched. This CDR3 is built from 16 residues. Germline CDR1 is MNHEY and CDR2 is SMNVEV (reference sequence). CDR3 residues: CASSRLAGASHYEQYF. The CDR3 nucleotides are TGTGCCAGCAGTAGGCTAGCGGGAGCATCCCACTACGAGCAGTACTTC.

This clonotype was observed a handful of times. J is TRBJ2-1 and V is TRBV20-1, with 10 nucleotides matching TRBD2. The CDR3 length is 17 residues. Germline CDR1 and CDR2: DFQATT and SNEGSKA (reference sequence). V shed 0 bases, J shed 4 bases, and the junction held 9 bases outside the gene matches. Here the CDR3 reads CSARDSLAGVWYNEQFF. The CDR3 DNA is TGCAGTGCTAGAGATTCGCTAGCGGGAGTATGGTACAATGAGCAGTTCTTC.

The rearrangement links TRBV20-1 to TRBJ2-1; 7 bases match TRBD1. In germline, CDR1 is DFQATT, CDR2 SNEGSKA (reference sequence). V was pared by 5 bases and J by 4 bases, with 8 bases of the junction left unmatched. The CDR3 loop spans 14 amino acids. This chain's CDR3 is CSAGWHRGYNEQFF. The CDR3 nucleotides read TGCAGTGCTGGGTGGCACAGGGGTTACAATGAGCAGTTCTTC.

The chain couples TRBV7-3 to TRBJ1-2; no definite D call. V dropped 0 bases and J dropped 8 bases, with 10 bases sitting between them. This CDR3 comprises 13 residues. The germline gives CDR1 SGHTA, CDR2 FQGTGA. CDR3 region: CASSLTFREGYTF. DNA for the CDR3: TGTGCCAGCAGCTTAACGTTTAGGGAAGGCTACACCTTC.

The chain couples TRBV7-2 to TRBJ2-7; 8 positions match TRBD1. Germline values: CDR1 SGHTA, CDR2 FQGNSA. After removal of 5 bases from V and 6 bases from J, the junction contained 3 bases not matched to a gene. This CDR3 has 12 amino acids. This CDR3 is CASSIGTGEQYF. The CDR3 nucleotides read TGTGCCAGCAGCATCGGGACAGGCGAGCAGTACTTC.

The chain employs TRBV27 and TRBJ2-7, with D uncertain. Trimming left V 6 bases short and J 6 bases short, with 12 bases between. Germline-derived CDR1 and CDR2 are MNHEY and SMNVEV (reference sequence). This CDR3 comprises 12 residues. DNA of the CDR3: TGTGCCAGCAGCCGAAGGGTGGGCGAGCAGTACTTC. Translated: CASSRRVGEQYF.

The chain is built from TRBV7-3 and TRBJ2-3; the match to TRBD2 covers 10 bases. This CDR3 spans 18 amino acids. In germline, CDR1 is SGHTA, CDR2 FQGTGA. V trimming: 1 base; J trimming: 4 bases; junction bases outside the gene matches: 11. CDR3 coding DNA: TGTGCCAGCAGCTTAAGGTGGCTACTAGCGGGACGGTCAGATACGCAGTATTTT. Its protein product is CASSLRWLLAGRSDTQYF. The variable domain in full, with the rest retrieved from reference TRBV7-3 and TRBJ2-3, is GAGVSQTPSNKVTEKGKYVELRCDPISGHTALYWYRQSLGQGPEFLIYFQGTGAADDSGLPNDRFFAVRPEGSVSTLKIQRTERGDSAVYLCASSLRWLLAGRSDTQYFGPGTRLTVL.

The V and J genes are TRBV29-1 and TRBJ2-1, with D possibly being TRBD1 (5 bases). The CDR3 is 14 amino acids. Germline assignment: CDR1 SQVTM and CDR2 ANQGSEA. V lost 4 bases and J lost 5, with 15 bases in between. The CDR3 spells CSVGLRKGNNEQFF. CDR3 nucleotide sequence: TGCAGCGTTGGGTTGAGAAAGGGGAACAATGAGCAGTTCTTC.

Only a few counts were recorded for this clonotype. The rearrangement uses TRBV7-6 and TRBJ2-5, with D unclear. This CDR3 has 15 amino acids. Trimming took 0 bases from V and 4 from J, leaving 12 bases between them. CDR1 and CDR2 (germline): SGHVS, FNYEAQ. CDR3 protein: CASSLAPNTGETQYF. CDR3 nucleotide sequence: TGTGCCAGCAGCTTAGCCCCTAATACGGGAGAGACCCAGTACTTC. Filled out from reference TRBV7-6 and TRBJ2-5, the complete variable domain reads GAGVSQSPRYKVTKRGQDVALRCDPISGHVSLYWYRQALGQGPEFLTYFNYEAQQDKSGLPNDRFSAERPEGSISTLTIQRTEQRDSAMYRCASSLAPNTGETQYFGPGTRLLVL.

This chain uses TRBV24-1 with TRBJ2-1; D unresolved. Germline-derived CDR1 and CDR2 are KGHDR and SFDVKD. Trimming took 3 bases from V and 10 from J, leaving 12 bases between them. The CDR3 loop spans 13 amino acids. The CDR3 DNA reads TGTGCCACCAGTGATCAGAGGCCTGGGGAGCAGTTCTTC. Amino acids: CATSDQRPGEQFF.

This clonotype occurred a few times. The chain carries TRBV5-1 and TRBJ2-3; D perhaps matches TRBD1 (5 bases). With 2 bases removed from V and 5 bases from J, the gap between germline ends came to 15 bases. The CDR3 runs to 15 residues. The V gene's germline CDR1 is SGHRS and CDR2 YFSETQ. CDR3 amino acids: CASSFQGLLIDTQYF. The CDR3 coding sequence is TGCGCCAGCAGCTTCCAGGGTCTCCTAATAGATACGCAGTATTTT.

This rearrangement joins TRBV12-3 or TRBV12-4 to TRBJ2-1; 13 nucleotides agree with TRBD2. The V and J ends lost 1 base and 11 bases, in that order; junction bases with no gene match: 5. There are 15 residues in the CDR3. The CDR3 DNA is TGTGCCAGCAGTTTAGGAACGACTAGCGGGAGGCAGCAGTTCTTC. Its protein is CASSLGTTSGRQQFF.

This clonotype was counted a few times. The chain employs TRBV20-1 and TRBJ2-1, with 13 bases that match TRBD2. This CDR3 contains 19 residues. CDR1 is DFQATT, CDR2 SNEGSKA, per germline (reference sequence). With V trimmed by 1 base and J by 4 bases, 13 bases remained unmatched. Here the CDR3 reads CSARAGGLGLAGAYNEQFF. For the CDR3, the DNA is TGCAGTGCTAGAGCAGGCGGACTTGGACTAGCGGGAGCTTACAATGAGCAGTTCTTC.